The 18 T cell receptor beta chains below were found in one sample sequenced in a study of cytomegalovirus exposure and HLA in healthy donors. Both 60 Vbeta primers and 13 Jbeta primers went into the PCR. TCRdb's copy holds only in-frame clones and misses some; the assay was immunoSEQ multiplex PCR. Altogether fewer than 200,000 clones are present, roughly 79% being singletons, with the ten largest covering about 12%. Sequenced material: PBMCs. The receptors shown here come from a woman in her fifties or sixties in good health and CMV-seronegative.

The J gene is TRBJ2-7, the V gene TRBV7-9; 7 positions match TRBD1. Germline V gives CDR1 SEHNR, CDR2 FQNEAQ (reference sequence). The CDR3 has 14 residues. The junction had 5 bases not matched to a gene; V was cut back by 6 bases and J by 0 bases. The CDR3 DNA is TGTGCCAGCAGTTCGGACAGGAGCTCCTACGAGCAGTACTTC. It translates to CASSSDRSSYEQYF.

The chain uses TRBV9 and TRBJ2-1, with 7 bases identical to TRBD2. J was trimmed by 3 bases and V by 3 bases; bases with no gene match: 3. CDR3 size: 14 residues. The germline gives CDR1 SGDLS, CDR2 YYNGEE. This CDR3 is CASSATSSYNEQFF. In DNA form, the CDR3 reads TGTGCCAGCAGCGCGACTAGCAGCTACAATGAGCAGTTCTTC.

This chain connects TRBV27 to TRBJ2-5, with 12 positions matching TRBD2. The CDR3 is 14 residues long. Unmatched junction bases numbered 0, after V lost 4 bases and J lost 3 bases. Per the germline V gene, CDR1 is MNHEY and CDR2 is SMNVEV (reference sequence). CDR3 sequence reads: CASSWTSGKETQYF. Written as DNA, the CDR3 is TGTGCCAGCAGTTGGACTAGCGGGAAAGAGACCCAGTACTTC.

The chain is built from TRBV27 and TRBJ1-6, with D possibly TRBD1 on 6 matching bases. The CDR3 runs 16 residues. Per the germline V gene, CDR1 is MNHEY and CDR2 is SMNVEV (reference sequence). Between the trimmed V and J ends, which lost 4 bases and 4 bases, there was a span of 14 bases. CDR3 loop: CASSYRTDTYNSPLHF. The CDR3 region has the DNA TGTGCCAGCAGTTATCGGACAGACACTTATAATTCACCCCTCCACTTT.

The chain has TRBV7-2 and TRBJ2-2, with D maybe TRBD2 (5 bases). The CDR3 sequence is 12 residues long. From germline, CDR1 is SGHTA and CDR2 FQGNSA. The V and J ends lost 4 bases and 5 bases respectively, with 5 bases between them. The CDR3 loop is CASSSGTGELFF. Written as DNA, the CDR3 is TGTGCCAGCAGCTCGGGGACCGGGGAGCTGTTTTTT.

This sequence joins TRBV12-5 and TRBJ2-1, with 13 nucleotides matching TRBD2. This CDR3 has 19 residues. Germline V gene data show CDR1 as LGHNT and CDR2 as FRNRAP. V gave up 2 bases and J gave up 7 bases; unmatched junction bases: 14. Here the CDR3 DNA reads TGTGCTAGTGGTTTGTCACTCGGATCGGGGACTAGCGGGATAAATGAGCAGTTCTTC. Encoded protein: CASGLSLGSGTSGINEQFF.

This clone came up once. The J gene is TRBJ2-1, the V gene TRBV5-1; 9 positions agree with TRBD2. The CDR3 spans 15 residues. V dropped 4 bases and J dropped 4; count of bases not matched to a gene: 6. CDR1 is SGHRS and CDR2 is YFSETQ in the germline V gene. The DNA of the CDR3 is TGCGCCAGCAGCCCCCCAGCGGGGGGTTACAATGAGCAGTTCTTC. Amino acids: CASSPPAGGYNEQFF.

This clone was observed a single time. Relative to the germline gene, one junction end is altered; a read error may explain this. V gene TRBV7-9 combines with J gene TRBJ1-2; 7 nucleotides align to TRBD1. The CDR3 contains 14 residues. Germline V gives CDR1 SEHNR, CDR2 FQNEAQ (reference sequence). The CDR3 region has the DNA TGTGCCAGCAGCTTAGGACAGGGACTCTATGACTACACCTTC. Translated, it gives CASSLGQGLYDYTF.

This sequence joins TRBV27 and TRBJ2-2, with D hard to call. V was clipped by 5 bases and J by 4 bases, with 11 bases between them. The CDR3 has 14 residues. Germline V lookup: CDR1 MNHEY, CDR2 SMNVEV (reference sequence). The CDR3 protein is CASSPRPGTGELFF. CDR3 DNA: TGTGCCAGCAGTCCCCGCCCAGGCACCGGGGAGCTGTTTTTT.

This clone was detected only a few times. This chain links TRBV6-5 with TRBJ1-5, with D unresolved. Germline assignment: CDR1 MNHEY and CDR2 SVGAGI. Trimming took 5 bases from V and 3 from J, leaving 8 bases between them. The CDR3 contains 13 residues. The CDR3 region is CASSEANNQPQHF. The CDR3 DNA sequence: TGTGCCAGCAGTGAAGCGAACAATCAGCCCCAGCATTTT.

The chain couples TRBV19 to TRBJ1-2; D remains ambiguous. The V gene's germline CDR1 is LNHDA and CDR2 SQIVND (reference sequence). The CDR3 loop spans 13 amino acids. The V end lost 0 bases, the J end lost 1 base, and 3 bases lay between the germline ends. The CDR3 nucleotides read TGTGCCAGTAGTATAGACAGTAACTATGGCTACACCTTC. This encodes CASSIDSNYGYTF.

This rearrangement joins TRBV19 to TRBJ2-3; 13 nucleotides line up with TRBD2. Germline-derived CDR1 and CDR2 are LNHDA and SQIVND (reference sequence). V was clipped by 5 bases and J by 4 bases; unmatched bases: 6. This CDR3 has 16 residues. The CDR3 nucleotides are TGTGCCAGTAGTGACGGGACTAGCGGGATCGCAGATACGCAGTATTTT. Encoded protein: CASSDGTSGIADTQYF.

The chain is built from TRBV7-2 and TRBJ1-4; a weak D match, TRBD1 (5 bases). From germline, CDR1 is SGHTA and CDR2 FQGNSA. The CDR3 runs to 14 residues. Trimming left V 5 bases short and J 8 bases short, with 15 bases between. The CDR3 sequence: CASSQGSGGEKLFF. CDR3 nucleotide sequence: TGTGCCAGCAGCCAGGGAAGCGGAGGGGAAAAACTGTTTTTT.

The V gene is TRBV6-1, the J gene TRBJ2-1; the D is unclear. The CDR3 has 15 amino acids. The ends were cut back, 1 base at V and 4 bases at J, with 11 bases in the middle. CDR1 is MNHNS, CDR2 SASEGT, per germline. The CDR3 sequence is CASSEGQVIYNEQFF. The CDR3 coding sequence is TGTGCCAGCAGTGAAGGGCAGGTAATATACAATGAGCAGTTCTTC.

The chain joins TRBV28 to TRBJ2-3, with 11 positions matching TRBD2. Trimming took 8 bases from V and 2 from J; bases not matched to a gene: 15. The germline V gene encodes CDR1 MDHEN and CDR2 SYDVKM. The CDR3 sequence is 18 residues long. The CDR3 DNA is TGTGCCAGCCGAACCCAAGGACTAGCGGGCATGGACACAGATACGCAGTATTTT. Protein: CASRTQGLAGMDTDTQYF.

The genes are TRBV7-8 and TRBJ1-5; 9 bases are a match to TRBD1. The CDR3 consists of 16 residues. The germline V gene encodes CDR1 SGHVS and CDR2 FQNEAQ. V shed 5 bases and J 4 bases; nucleotides not matched to a gene: 9. CDR3 protein: CASSPEDRGMNQPQHF. The CDR3 DNA reads TGTGCCAGCAGCCCTGAGGACAGGGGTATGAATCAGCCCCAGCATTTT.

This CDR3 reads CASSRQGLYEQYF. CDR3 nucleotide sequence: TGTGCCAGCAGCCGACAGGGGCTCTACGAGCAGTACTTC. The chain couples TRBV5-6 to TRBJ2-5, with TRBD1 matching over 8 bases. The J call may be faulty, since TRBJ2-7 better matches the DNA end. This CDR3 region has 13 residues. CDR1 is SGHDT, CDR2 YYEEEE, per germline.

V is TRBV5-1 and J is TRBJ2-1, with D perhaps matching TRBD2 (5 bases). CDR1 and CDR2 (germline): SGHRS, YFSETQ. The CDR3 spans 16 residues. Trimming removed 4 bases from V and 1 base from J, with 15 bases in between. CDR3 sequence (DNA): TGCGCCAGCAGCCCAACCCTAGCTGCTTCCTACAATGAGCAGTTCTTC. Translating gives CASSPTLAASYNEQFF.